Listed below are T cell receptor beta chains from one sample, sequenced in a study of cytomegalovirus exposure and HLA in healthy donors. Libraries were prepared by immunoSEQ multiplex PCR; TCRdb keeps only in-frame clonotypes and omits some of them. The sample carries 150,000 to 200,000 clones, roughly 88% recorded once. The specimen sequenced was PBMCs. Every receptor here comes from a woman aged 18 to 35 in good health and CMV-seronegative. CDR3s include the opening cysteine and the closing phenylalanine or tryptophan. The D gene is left open where the match is weak. Size is omitted from some rows. Given values are once, few, many or a class for expanded clones.

j_call clone_size d_call v_call cdr3_aa cdr3_nt
TRBJ1-5 . . TRBV29-1 CSVLVGDNQPQHF TGCAGCGTTCTGGTAGGAGACAATCAGCCCCAGCATTTT
TRBJ2-7 . TRBD1 TRBV7-6 CASSMGQGSYEQYF TGTGCCAGCAGCATGGGACAGGGATCCTACGAGCAGTACTTC
TRBJ2-3 . . TRBV5-1 CASSLTSTDTQYF TGCGCCAGCAGCTTAACTAGCACAGATACGCAGTATTTT
TRBJ2-5 few TRBD2 TRBV25-1 CASGSGSVKTQYF TGTGCCAGCGGTAGCGGGAGCGTCAAGACCCAGTACTTC
TRBJ1-5 . TRBD1 TRBV5-1 CASSCEPGQGGSDSNQPQHF TGCGCCAGCAGCTGCGAACCCGGACAGGGTGGATCTGATAGCAATCAGCCCCAGCATTTT
TRBJ2-5 . TRBD2 TRBV6-5 CASSGNGGAGETQYF TGTGCCAGCAGTGGTAACGGGGGGGCGGGAGAGACCCAGTACTTC
TRBJ2-1 . . TRBV7-3 CASSWESGYYNEQFF TGTGCCAGCAGCTGGGAATCAGGGTACTACAATGAGCAGTTCTTC
TRBJ2-1 . TRBD2 TRBV7-7 CASSFLAGGPNEQFF TGTGCCAGCAGCTTTCTAGCGGGAGGGCCCAATGAGCAGTTCTTC
TRBJ1-1 . . TRBV5-1 CASSQSSGRGNTEAFF TGCGCCAGCAGCCAGTCATCAGGCAGGGGGAACACTGAAGCTTTCTTT
TRBJ2-1 . . TRBV25-1 CASKPQGSEQFF TGTGCCAGCAAACCCCAGGGAAGTGAGCAGTTCTTC
TRBJ1-5 once TRBD1 TRBV6-5 CASSRQGGQPQHF TGTGCCAGCAGCCGACAGGGGGGCCAGCCCCAGCATTTT
TRBJ1-2 . TRBD1 TRBV19 CASRPGQGTGGYTF TGTGCCAGTAGACCGGGACAGGGGACAGGTGGCTACACCTTC
TRBJ2-1 . . TRBV5-1 CASSLAPGEGEQFF TGCGCCAGCAGCTTGGCACCAGGTGAGGGAGAGCAGTTCTTC
TRBJ1-2 . . TRBV7-8 CASSLEFRYSNYGYTF TGTGCCAGCAGCTTAGAATTTCGGTATTCTAACTATGGCTACACCTTC
TRBJ2-3 . . TRBV27 CASSSSPTDTQYF TGTGCCAGCAGTTCGAGCCCCACAGATACGCAGTATTTT
TRBJ2-2 . . TRBV25-1 CASSETGYTGELFF TGTGCCAGCAGTGAGACAGGTTACACCGGGGAGCTGTTTTTT
TRBJ1-3 few . TRBV2 CASSVEDSLSGNTIYF TGTGCCAGCAGTGTAGAGGACAGTCTTTCTGGAAACACCATATATTTT
TRBJ1-2 . . TRBV5-1 CASSERDPSYGYTF TGCGCCAGCAGCGAACGGGATCCCAGCTATGGCTACACCTTC
TRBJ2-5 . TRBD2 TRBV18 CASSPSGGETQYF TGTGCCAGCTCACCCTCGGGAGGGGAGACCCAGTACTTC
TRBJ2-7 . . TRBV7-6 CASSENPLGSSYEQYF TGTGCCAGCAGCGAAAATCCGCTAGGGAGCTCCTACGAGCAGTACTTC
TRBJ2-1 once . TRBV6-1 CASSGHVGDNEQFF TGTGCCAGCAGCGGACACGTAGGGGACAATGAGCAGTTCTTC
TRBJ2-7 . TRBD2 TRBV7-9 CASSPPGGGPDEQYF TGTGCCAGCAGCCCGCCGGGGGGTGGGCCAGACGAGCAGTACTTC
TRBJ1-2 . . TRBV11-2 CASSFGNYGYTF TGTGCCAGCAGCTTCGGGAACTATGGCTACACCTTC
TRBJ1-1 . TRBD1 TRBV27 CASSLGTGGITEAFF TGTGCCAGCAGTTTAGGGACAGGGGGCATCACTGAAGCTTTCTTT
TRBJ2-1 . TRBD1 TRBV9 CASSVEVADRVYNEQFF TGTGCCAGCAGCGTAGAGGTTGCGGACAGGGTTTACAATGAGCAGTTCTTC
TRBJ1-4 once . TRBV9 CASSVGYEIATNEKLFF TGTGCCAGCAGCGTAGGTTACGAGATAGCAACTAATGAAAAACTGTTTTTT
TRBJ2-2 . TRBD1 TRBV18 CASSPRDRARAGELFF TGTGCCAGCTCACCTCGGGACAGGGCGCGTGCCGGGGAGCTGTTTTTT
TRBJ2-1 . TRBD2 TRBV19 CASSPWGRALVSVVNEQFF TGTGCCAGTAGTCCGTGGGGGAGGGCCCTGGTTAGCGTAGTCAATGAGCAGTTCTTC
TRBJ2-3 . TRBD2 TRBV30 CAWSETSGPPYTQYF TGTGCCTGGTCGGAGACTAGCGGACCCCCGTATACGCAGTATTTT
TRBJ2-2 . TRBD2 TRBV11-2 CASNIAGGQFTGELFF TGTGCCAGCAACATAGCGGGAGGACAGTTCACCGGGGAGCTGTTTTTT
TRBJ1-1 . . TRBV27 CASSFWGGTEAFF TGTGCCAGCAGTTTTTGGGGGGGCACTGAAGCTTTCTTT
TRBJ1-2 . TRBD1 TRBV5-1 CASSPKRGQGFTYNYGYTF TGCGCCAGCAGCCCGAAACGGGGACAGGGGTTTACATATAACTATGGCTACACCTTC
TRBJ2-7 few TRBD2 TRBV6-4 CASSEVGGADEQYF TGTGCCAGCAGTGAGGTCGGGGGGGCCGACGAGCAGTACTTC
TRBJ2-7 . . TRBV5-1 CASSLESASAGRYFEQYF TGCGCCAGCAGCTTGGAATCGGCTTCAGCGGGTCGGTACTTCGAGCAGTACTTC
TRBJ2-3 . TRBD1 TRBV5-1 CASSKRQGAGTDTQYF TGCGCCAGCAGCAAAAGACAGGGGGCCGGCACAGATACGCAGTATTTT
TRBJ2-7 . TRBD1 TRBV5-1 CASSLGLDRGGF TGCGCCAGCAGCTTGGGCCTGGACAGGGGGGGCTTC
TRBJ1-3 . TRBD1 TRBV5-1 CASSSRQGSGNTIYF TGCGCCAGCAGCTCCCGACAGGGTTCTGGAAACACCATATATTTT
TRBJ1-2 once . TRBV19 CASSILGAKPSYGYTF TGTGCCAGTAGTATACTTGGGGCAAAGCCCTCCTATGGCTACACCTTC
TRBJ1-2 . TRBD1 TRBV14 CASSQDITGGYGYTF TGTGCCAGCAGCCAAGACATTACAGGGGGCTATGGCTACACCTTC
TRBJ1-2 once TRBD1 TRBV28 CASSLSGGLYGYTF TGTGCCAGCAGTTTATCAGGGGGCTTATATGGCTACACCTTC
TRBJ2-7 . . TRBV16 CASSLARDTRTIGEQYF TGTGCCAGCAGCCTTGCCCGGGACACCCGCACCATCGGGGAGCAGTACTTC
TRBJ2-7 . . TRBV5-1 CASGPGGGPSYEQYF TGCGCCAGCGGCCCCGGGGGAGGCCCCTCCTACGAGCAGTACTTC
TRBJ2-7 . TRBD1 TRBV6-6 CASLGNRGSQEQYF TGTGCCAGCTTGGGGAACAGGGGTTCTCAGGAGCAGTACTTC
TRBJ1-1 . TRBD1 TRBV5-8 CASSIGTGGTYTEAFF TGTGCCAGCAGCATCGGAACAGGGGGGACGTACACTGAAGCTTTCTTT
TRBJ2-7 . TRBD2 TRBV7-9 CASSRVLAVGPYEQYF TGTGCCAGCAGCCGCGTACTAGCGGTTGGACCGTACGAGCAGTACTTC
TRBJ2-1 . TRBD2 TRBV9 CASSTGLAGIHEQFF TGTGCCAGCAGCACCGGACTAGCGGGGATACATGAGCAGTTCTTC
TRBJ1-2 . TRBD1 TRBV25-1 CASSRTGKHYGYTF TGTGCCAGCAGTCGGACAGGCAAGCACTATGGCTACACCTTC
TRBJ1-1 . . TRBV2 CASKTVMNTEAFF TGTGCCAGCAAGACAGTCATGAACACTGAAGCTTTCTTT
TRBJ2-7 . . TRBV5-4 CASSVALPAYEQYF TGTGCCAGCAGCGTCGCATTGCCAGCCTACGAGCAGTACTTC
TRBJ1-3 once TRBD1 TRBV7-6 CASSPKQGMVSGNTIYF TGTGCCAGCAGCCCAAAACAGGGGATGGTCTCTGGAAACACCATATATTTT
TRBJ1-3 . TRBD1 TRBV18 CATTTGSTGNTIYF TGTGCCACCACGACAGGGTCGACTGGAAACACCATATATTTT
TRBJ2-3 . . TRBV30 CAWGGKGAGRLLGTDTQYF TGTGCCTGGGGGGGTAAAGGGGCAGGGAGGTTGTTAGGGACAGATACGCAGTATTTT
TRBJ1-1 . . TRBV5-1 CASSLGGGANTEAFF TGCGCCAGCAGCTTGGGAGGGGGGGCGAACACTGAAGCTTTCTTT